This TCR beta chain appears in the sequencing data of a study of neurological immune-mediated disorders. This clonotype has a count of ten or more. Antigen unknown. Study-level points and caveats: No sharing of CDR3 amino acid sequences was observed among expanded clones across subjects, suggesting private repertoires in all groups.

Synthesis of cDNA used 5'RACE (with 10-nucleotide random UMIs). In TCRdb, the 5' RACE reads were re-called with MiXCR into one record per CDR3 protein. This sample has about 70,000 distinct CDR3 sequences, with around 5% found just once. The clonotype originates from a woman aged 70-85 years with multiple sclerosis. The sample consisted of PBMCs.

The CDR3 loop reads CASSEYLAGDYEQFF. The CDR3, as DNA: TGTGCCAGCAGTGAATACCTAGCGGGAGACTATGAGCAGTTCTTC. The chain has TRBV25-1 and TRBJ2-1; 10 bases are a match to TRBD2. The CDR3 is made up of 15 amino acids. CDR1 MGHDK and CDR2 SYGVNS come from the germline V gene. V dropped 0 bases and J dropped 8; count of bases not matched to a gene: 4.